The 11 T cell receptor beta chains below were found in one sample sequenced in a study of blood T cell repertoires in COVID-19. Method: immunoSEQ multiplex PCR; TCRdb's copy keeps in-frame clones and lacks some. The sample lists 200,000 or so clones, roughly 84% seen once, with approximately 5.6% in the top ten. The sequenced sample was peripheral blood. The receptors here all came from a woman aged 40 to 50 who had recovered from COVID-19.

The rearrangement uses TRBV30 and TRBJ2-3; 9 nucleotides line up with TRBD1. The junction had 8 bases not matched to a gene; V was cut back by 8 bases and J by 5 bases. The CDR3 extends over 13 amino acids. Per germline, CDR1 GTSNPN and CDR2 SVGIG (reference sequence). CDR3 sequence reads: CAARQGGQDTQYF. The DNA for the CDR3 is TGTGCCGCCAGACAGGGGGGACAAGATACGCAGTATTTT. The whole variable domain, filled in from reference TRBV30 and TRBJ2-3, reads SQTIHQWPATLVQPVGSPLSLECTVEGTSNPNLYWYRQAAGRGLQLLFYSVGIGQISSEVPQNLSASRPQDRQFILSSKKLLLSDSGFYLCAARQGGQDTQYFGPGTRLTVL.

CDR3 nucleotides: TGCGCCAGCAGCCCCCAAGCGGGAGGGCCGCGGTACAATGAGCAGTTCTTC. It translates to CASSPQAGGPRYNEQFF. The V and J genes are TRBV5-1 and TRBJ2-1; the match to TRBD2 covers 10 bases. The length of the CDR3 is 17 residues. Germline loops: CDR1 SGHRS, CDR2 YFSETQ. Unmatched junction bases numbered 11, after V lost 4 bases and J lost 4 bases.

This clone was detected once. CDR3 amino acids: CASRPAAGVIYEQYF. DNA of the CDR3: TGCGCCAGCAGGCCTGCTGCAGGGGTCATCTACGAGCAGTACTTC. The genes are TRBV5-1 and TRBJ2-7; possibly TRBD1 for D (6 bases). There are 15 residues in the CDR3. V was shortened by 5 bases and J by 3 bases, with 18 bases between the two germline ends. Germline V gene data show CDR1 as SGHRS and CDR2 as YFSETQ. Filled out from reference TRBV5-1 and TRBJ2-7, the complete variable domain reads KAGVTQTPRYLIKTRGQQVTLSCSPISGHRSVSWYQQTPGQGLQFLFEYFSETQRNKGNFPGRFSGRQFSNSRSEMNVSTLELGDSALYLCASRPAAGVIYEQYFGPGTRLTVT.

The chain links TRBV7-2 to TRBJ2-7, with D possibly being TRBD2 (6 bases). The germline gives CDR1 SGHTA, CDR2 FQGNSA. The CDR3 is made up of 14 amino acids. V lost 5 bases to trimming and J lost 4 bases, with 15 bases between them. The CDR3 sequence is CASSREATGYEQYF. The CDR3 region has the DNA TGTGCCAGCAGCAGGGAGGCTACTGGGTACGAGCAGTACTTC.

The CDR3 is CSVDAGTGEKLFF. In DNA, the CDR3 is TGCAGCGTTGACGCCGGGACAGGGGAAAAACTGTTTTTT. The chain couples TRBV29-1 to TRBJ1-4; TRBD1 matches 9 bases. With V trimmed by 3 bases and J by 8 bases, 4 bases remained unmatched. Germline CDR1 reads SQVTM; CDR2 reads ANQGSEA. The length of the CDR3 is 13 residues.

This clone was detected a few times. V usage is TRBV27 and J usage is TRBJ2-7; D is perhaps TRBD2 (5 bases). Germline V gene sequence: CDR1 MNHEY, CDR2 SMNVEV (reference sequence). This CDR3 is 12 amino acids long. V dropped 5 bases and J dropped 9 bases, with 14 bases sitting between them. CDR3 coding DNA: TGTGCCAGCAGTGGAGCTAGCTGGGTGCAGTACTTC. Translating it yields CASSGASWVQYF.

This clone was counted once. This chain's CDR3 is CASSGAATNEKLFF. For the CDR3, the DNA is TGTGCCAGCAGCGGGGCGGCAACTAATGAAAAACTGTTTTTT. V usage is TRBV13 and J usage is TRBJ1-4, with D possibly being TRBD1 (5 bases). Germline loops: CDR1 PRHDT, CDR2 FYEKMQ (reference sequence). This CDR3 has 14 residues. V shed 5 bases and J shed 0 bases, with 7 bases lying between them.

CDR3 nucleotide sequence: TGTGCCAGCTCACCACCGTACTCAAGCTCCTACAATGAGCAGTTCTTC. It codes for CASSPPYSSSYNEQFF. V is TRBV18 and J is TRBJ2-1; D is uncertain. The V gene's germline CDR1 is KGHSH and CDR2 LQKENI. The CDR3 is 16 residues long. The germline V and J ends were trimmed by 0 bases and 0 bases, with 9 bases remaining between them.

This clone was seen more than once but under ten times. The chain has TRBV19 and TRBJ1-4; D is unresolved. The CDR3 sequence is 14 residues long. Per the germline V gene, CDR1 is LNHDA and CDR2 is SQIVND (reference sequence). V lost 11 bases to trimming and J lost 0 bases, with 13 bases between them. CDR3 sequence (DNA): TGTGCCGCCTCCGGGCGGGCAACTAATGAAAAACTGTTTTTT. Translation gives CAASGRATNEKLFF.

This clone was detected only once. Other DNA sequences within the sample encode an identical CDR3. J is TRBJ1-1 and V is TRBV18; tentative D call: TRBD1 (6 bases). With 4 bases removed from V and 2 bases from J, the gap between germline ends came to 8 bases. Germline CDR1 reads KGHSH; CDR2 reads LQKENI. The CDR3 totals 13 residues. This CDR3 reads CASSRQENTEAFF. In nucleotides, the CDR3 is TGTGCCAGCTCACGACAGGAAAACACTGAAGCTTTCTTT.

The genes are TRBV18 and TRBJ1-2; the D gene is possibly TRBD1 (6 bases). The CDR3 runs to 15 residues. In germline, CDR1 is KGHSH, CDR2 LQKENI. V shed 2 bases and J shed 2 bases, with 12 bases lying between them. For the CDR3, the DNA is TGTGCCAGCTCACCATTGGACAGTGAAAACTATGGCTACACCTTC. This sequence encodes CASSPLDSENYGYTF.